This note documents a single T cell receptor (beta chain) sequence. The PCR ran on 60 Vbeta and 13 Jbeta primers. This table comes from immunoSEQ multiplex PCR, and its TCRdb copy is limited to in-frame clones, with some not included. The repertoire holds about 200,000 clones, with around 83% as singletons. These data come from a study of cytomegalovirus exposure and HLA in healthy donors. Per germline, CDR1 SGHRS and CDR2 YFSETQ. The CDR3 has 13 amino acids. The ends were cut back, 0 bases at V and 11 bases at J, with 14 bases in the middle. The chain uses TRBV5-1 and TRBJ1-1; perhaps TRBD1 as D (5 bases). The receptor comes from a woman between 45 and 60 years old in good health and CMV-seropositive. The specimen sequenced was PBMCs. CDR3 amino acids: CASSLGAGESAFF. CDR3 coding DNA: TGCGCCAGCAGCTTGGGGGCGGGGGAGAGCGCTTTCTTT. The full variable domain, with the rest looked up from reference TRBV5-1 and TRBJ1-1, is KAGVTQTPRYLIKTRGQQVTLSCSPISGHRSVSWYQQTPGQGLQFLFEYFSETQRNKGNFPGRFSGRQFSNSRSEMNVSTLELGDSALYLCASSLGAGESAFFGQGTRLTVV.